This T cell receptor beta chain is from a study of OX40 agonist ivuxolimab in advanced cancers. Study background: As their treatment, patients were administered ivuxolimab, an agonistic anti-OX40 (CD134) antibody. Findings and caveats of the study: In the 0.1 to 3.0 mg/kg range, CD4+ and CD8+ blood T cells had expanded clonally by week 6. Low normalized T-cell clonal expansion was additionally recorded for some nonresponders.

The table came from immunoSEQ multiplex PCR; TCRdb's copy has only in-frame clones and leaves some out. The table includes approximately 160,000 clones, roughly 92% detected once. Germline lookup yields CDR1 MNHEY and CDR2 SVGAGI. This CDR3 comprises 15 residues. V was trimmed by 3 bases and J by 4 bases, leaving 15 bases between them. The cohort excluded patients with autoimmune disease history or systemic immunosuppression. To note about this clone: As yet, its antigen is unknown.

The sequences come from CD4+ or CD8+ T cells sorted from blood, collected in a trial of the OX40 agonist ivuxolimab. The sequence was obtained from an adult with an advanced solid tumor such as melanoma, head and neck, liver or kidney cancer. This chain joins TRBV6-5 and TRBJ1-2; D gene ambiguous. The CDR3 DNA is TGTGCCAGCAGTTATAAGGGAGCCGCGGCCTATGGCTACACCTTC. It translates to CASSYKGAAAYGYTF.